The clone carrying this T cell receptor beta chain was seen only once. Antigen: not known. This sample was taken from a study of cytomegalovirus exposure and HLA in healthy donors. For the study at large: A subsequent analysis stated that the approximately 110 validation repertoires were run on the same platform as the approximately 660 first-cohort repertoires.

Here immunoSEQ multiplex PCR was the method, and the copy in TCRdb shows in-frame clones only, minus some. The table records 75,000 to 100,000 clones, approximately 96% of them present only once. The germline CDR1 and CDR2 sequences are SGDLS and YYNGEE. Trimming pared 0 bases from V and 4 bases from J, leaving 12 bases between. The CDR3 loop spans 15 amino acids. Whole-study findings and limits: The tendency of first-cohort TCR clusters to co-occur in the 130 or so validation repertoires was identified by a subsequent analysis. Researchers counted over 150 TCR beta chains as cytomegalovirus-associated. For most TCR sequences rarity was the rule, although some public TCRs occurred in many donors.

The sequenced material came from PBMCs. The receptor was derived from a man younger than 35 in good health and CMV-seronegative. The V call is TRBV9, the J call TRBJ2-3; D is possibly TRBD2 (6 bases). Here the CDR3 DNA reads TGTGCCAGCAGCGTAGGGCGGGAAGGGGCAGATACGCAGTATTTT. It yields the protein CASSVGREGADTQYF.